This TCR beta chain derives from a study of blood T cell repertoires in COVID-19. V gave up 0 bases and J gave up 1 base; unmatched junction bases: 3. There are 16 residues in the CDR3. The germline V gene has CDR1 WNHNN and CDR2 SYGVQD (reference sequence). Libraries were prepared by immunoSEQ multiplex PCR; TCRdb keeps only in-frame clonotypes and omits some of them. Of roughly 25,000 clones listed, roughly nine tenths were seen once; the top ten hold 9.7%. V gene TRBV10-1 combines with J gene TRBJ2-3, with 8 positions matching TRBD2. This sequence originates from a man in his 70s with acute or convalescent COVID-19. The sample taken for sequencing was peripheral blood. The CDR3 is CASSESGSGGTDTQYF. CDR3 nucleotides: TGCGCCAGCAGTGAGTCGGGTAGCGGGGGCACAGATACGCAGTATTTT.